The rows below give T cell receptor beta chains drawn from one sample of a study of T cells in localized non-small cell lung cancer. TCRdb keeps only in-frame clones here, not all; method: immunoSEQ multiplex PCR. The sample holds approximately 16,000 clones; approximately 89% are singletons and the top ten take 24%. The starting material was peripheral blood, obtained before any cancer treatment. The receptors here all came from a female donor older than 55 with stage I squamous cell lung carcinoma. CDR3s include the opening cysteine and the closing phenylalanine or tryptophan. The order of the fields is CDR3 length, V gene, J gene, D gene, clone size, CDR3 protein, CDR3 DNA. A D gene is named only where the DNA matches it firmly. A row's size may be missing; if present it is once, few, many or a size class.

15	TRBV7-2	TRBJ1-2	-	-	CASSLVSDANYGYTF	TGTGCCAGCAGCTTAGTCTCAGACGCTAACTATGGCTACACCTTC
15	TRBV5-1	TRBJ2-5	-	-	CASSFGRGLQETQYF	TGCGCCAGCAGCTTTGGCAGGGGATTACAAGAGACCCAGTACTTC
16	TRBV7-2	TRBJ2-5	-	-	CASSLGGGEVQETQYF	TGTGCCAGCAGCTTAGGGGGGGGCGAAGTTCAAGAGACCCAGTACTTC
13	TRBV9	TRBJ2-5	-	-	CASAVGGQETQYF	TGTGCCAGCGCGGTGGGGGGACAAGAGACCCAGTACTTC
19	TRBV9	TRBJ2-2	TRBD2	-	CASSVGSSGRSPNTGELFF	TGTGCCAGCAGCGTAGGGTCTAGCGGGAGGTCTCCGAACACCGGGGAGCTGTTTTTT
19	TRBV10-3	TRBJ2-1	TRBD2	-	CAISESIGTSGRSYNEQFF	TGTGCCATCAGTGAGTCTATCGGGACTAGCGGGAGGTCCTACAATGAGCAGTTCTTC
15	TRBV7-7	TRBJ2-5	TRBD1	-	CASSRGTGGWKTQYF	TGTGCCAGCAGCCGCGGGACAGGGGGCTGGAAGACCCAGTACTTC
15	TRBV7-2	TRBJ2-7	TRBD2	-	CASSLKAGGPHEQYF	TGTGCCAGCAGCTTAAAGGCGGGAGGGCCCCACGAGCAGTACTTC
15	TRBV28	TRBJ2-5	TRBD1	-	CASSLRQGLQETQYF	TGTGCCAGCAGTCTCCGACAGGGCCTACAAGAGACCCAGTACTTC
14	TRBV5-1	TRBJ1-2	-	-	CASSLEAFNYGYTF	TGCGCCAGCAGCTTGGAGGCTTTTAACTATGGCTACACCTTC
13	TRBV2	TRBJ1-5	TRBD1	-	CASSGTGGQPQHF	TGTGCCAGCAGTGGGACAGGGGGACAGCCCCAGCATTTT
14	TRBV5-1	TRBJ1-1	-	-	CASSLDSLNTEAFF	TGCGCCAGCAGCTTGGACTCACTGAACACTGAAGCTTTCTTT
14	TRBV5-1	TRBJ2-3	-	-	CASSLEAPTDTQYF	TGCGCCAGCAGCTTGGAGGCTCCCACAGATACGCAGTATTTT
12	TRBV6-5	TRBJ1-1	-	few	CASSYAGTEAFF	TGTGCCAGCAGTTACGCCGGCACTGAAGCTTTCTTT
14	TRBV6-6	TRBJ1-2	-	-	CASSYEGTGYGYTF	TGTGCCAGCAGTTACGAGGGGACGGGCTATGGCTACACCTTC
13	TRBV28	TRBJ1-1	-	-	CASSSGGNTEAFF	TGTGCCAGCAGTTCCGGAGGGAACACTGAAGCTTTCTTT
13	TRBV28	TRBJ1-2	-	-	CAIRKGGRDGYTF	TGTGCCATTCGTAAGGGGGGTAGGGATGGCTACACCTTC
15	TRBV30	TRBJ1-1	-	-	CAWTSTRQRNTEAFF	TGTGCCTGGACCTCCACGCGGCAGAGGAACACTGAAGCTTTCTTT
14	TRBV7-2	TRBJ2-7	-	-	CASSLVKISYEQYF	TGTGCCAGCAGCTTAGTTAAGATTTCCTACGAGCAGTACTTC
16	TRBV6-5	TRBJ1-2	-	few	CASSYSRGVDDYGYTF	TGTGCCAGCAGTTACTCACGGGGGGTAGATGACTATGGCTACACCTTC
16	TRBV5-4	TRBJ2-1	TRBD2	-	CASSRTSDISYNEQFF	TGTGCCAGCAGCCGCACTAGCGATATATCCTACAATGAGCAGTTCTTC
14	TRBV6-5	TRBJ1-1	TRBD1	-	CASSGQGRNTEAFF	TGTGCCAGCAGTGGACAGGGCAGGAACACTGAAGCTTTCTTT
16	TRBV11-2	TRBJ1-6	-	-	CASSLTESSYNSPLHF	TGTGCCAGCAGCTTGACAGAGAGCTCCTATAATTCACCCCTCCACTTT
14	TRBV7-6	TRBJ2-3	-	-	CASSRGGGSGTQYF	TGTGCCAGCAGCCGAGGGGGGGGCTCGGGTACGCAGTATTTT
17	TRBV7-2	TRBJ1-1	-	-	CASSLAGGPFLNTEAFF	TGTGCCAGCAGCTTAGCGGGGGGGCCGTTCTTGAACACTGAAGCTTTCTTT
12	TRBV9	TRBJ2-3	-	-	CASRGFTDTQYF	TGTGCCAGCAGGGGGTTCACAGATACGCAGTATTTT
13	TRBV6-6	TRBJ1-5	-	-	CASSYGSYQPQHF	TGTGCCAGCAGTTATGGCAGTTATCAGCCCCAGCATTTT
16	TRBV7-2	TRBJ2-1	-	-	CASSLSGTAMGAEQFF	TGTGCCAGCAGCTTAAGTGGGACCGCGATGGGGGCTGAGCAGTTCTTC
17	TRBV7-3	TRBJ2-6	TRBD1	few	CASSLRGQGSGANVLTF	TGTGCCAGCAGCTTAAGGGGACAGGGTTCTGGGGCCAACGTCCTGACTTTC
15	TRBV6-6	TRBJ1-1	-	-	CASSYSIPGKPEAFF	TGTGCCAGCAGTTACTCGATTCCGGGGAAACCTGAAGCTTTCTTT
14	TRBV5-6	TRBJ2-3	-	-	CASSLGTSVYTQYF	TGTGCCAGCAGCTTGGGGACCAGCGTATATACGCAGTATTTT
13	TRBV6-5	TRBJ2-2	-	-	CASSWTVAGELFF	TGTGCCAGCAGCTGGACAGTAGCCGGGGAGCTGTTTTTT
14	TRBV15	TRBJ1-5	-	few	CATSRDQGNQPQHF	TGTGCCACCAGCAGAGACCAGGGGAATCAGCCCCAGCATTTT
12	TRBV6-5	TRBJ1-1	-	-	CASSYGGPEAFF	TGTGCCAGCAGTTACGGGGGGCCTGAAGCTTTCTTT
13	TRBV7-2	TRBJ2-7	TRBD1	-	CASSRQGAHEQYF	TGTGCCAGCAGCCGACAGGGGGCCCACGAGCAGTACTTC
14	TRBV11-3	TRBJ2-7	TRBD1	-	CASSPGTGSYEQYF	TGTGCCAGCAGCCCCGGGACAGGGAGCTACGAGCAGTACTTC
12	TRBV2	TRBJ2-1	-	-	CASSGQGHEQFF	TGTGCCAGCAGTGGCCAGGGACATGAGCAGTTCTTC
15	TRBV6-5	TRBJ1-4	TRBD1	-	CASSYTTGANEKLFF	TGTGCCAGCAGTTACACGACAGGGGCCAATGAAAAACTGTTTTTT
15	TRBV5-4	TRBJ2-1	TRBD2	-	CASSGLAGGNDEQFF	TGTGCCAGCAGCGGACTAGCGGGGGGGAACGATGAGCAGTTCTTC
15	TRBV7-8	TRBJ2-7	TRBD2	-	CASSFGLAGFYEQYF	TGTGCCAGCAGCTTCGGCCTAGCGGGATTTTACGAGCAGTACTTC
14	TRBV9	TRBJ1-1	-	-	CASSPYGHLTEAFF	TGTGCCAGCAGCCCTTACGGACACCTCACTGAAGCTTTCTTT
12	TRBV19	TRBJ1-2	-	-	CASGSSNYGYTF	TGTGCCAGTGGGTCGTCTAACTATGGCTACACCTTC
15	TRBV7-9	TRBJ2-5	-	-	CASSLTMRGVETQYF	TGTGCCAGCAGCTTAACAATGCGGGGAGTAGAGACCCAGTACTTC